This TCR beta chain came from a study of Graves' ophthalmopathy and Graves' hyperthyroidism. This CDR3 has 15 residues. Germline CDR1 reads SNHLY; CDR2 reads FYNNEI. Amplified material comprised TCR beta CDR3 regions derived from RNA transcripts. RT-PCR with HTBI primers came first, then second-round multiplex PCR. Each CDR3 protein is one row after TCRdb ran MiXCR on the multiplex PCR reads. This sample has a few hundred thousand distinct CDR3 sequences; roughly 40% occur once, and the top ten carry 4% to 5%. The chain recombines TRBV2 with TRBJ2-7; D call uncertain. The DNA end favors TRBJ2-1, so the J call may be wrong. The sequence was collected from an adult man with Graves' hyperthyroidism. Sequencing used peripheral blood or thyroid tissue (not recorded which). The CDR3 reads CASSEAGPVAYEQFF. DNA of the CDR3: TGTGCCAGCAGTGAAGCAGGACCAGTGGCCTATGAGCAGTTCTTC.